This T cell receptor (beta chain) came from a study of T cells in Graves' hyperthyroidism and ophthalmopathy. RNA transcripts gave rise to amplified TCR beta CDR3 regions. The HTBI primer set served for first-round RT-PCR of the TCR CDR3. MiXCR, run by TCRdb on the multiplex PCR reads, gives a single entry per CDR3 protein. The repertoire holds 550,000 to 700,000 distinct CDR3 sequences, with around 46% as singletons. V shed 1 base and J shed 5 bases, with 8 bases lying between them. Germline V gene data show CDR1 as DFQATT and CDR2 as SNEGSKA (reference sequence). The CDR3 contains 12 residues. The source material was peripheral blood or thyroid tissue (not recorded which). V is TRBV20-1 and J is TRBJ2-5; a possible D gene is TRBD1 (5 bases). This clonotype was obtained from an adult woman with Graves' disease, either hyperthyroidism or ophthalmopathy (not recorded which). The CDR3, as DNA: TGCAGTGCTAGAGCCTCAGGGGAGACCCAGTACTTC. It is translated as CSARASGETQYF.